These T cell receptor beta chains were read from a single sample in a study of shared clonotypes between healthy human individuals. Assay: immunoSEQ multiplex PCR; the TCRdb copy retains only in-frame clones and omits some. This table has some 2.1 million clones, around 93% appearing once. What was sequenced was naive CD8+ T cells from PBMCs. The receptors were sampled from a man between 18 and 29 years old in good health. Some clones in this sample may be carry-over from other donors' samples. Both conserved end residues are part of each CDR3. Each record gives: CDR3 protein, CDR3 DNA, clone size, D gene, J gene, V gene. The D gene is left open where the match is weak. For some rows the clone size is stated as once, few or many, or as a class when expanded; others skip it.

CDR3 protein: CASSLTASYEQYF
CDR3 DNA: TGTGCCAGCAGCTTAACGGCCAGCTACGAGCAGTACTTC
clone size: -
D gene: -
J gene: TRBJ2-7
V gene: TRBV7-9

CDR3 protein: CASSSPETQYF
CDR3 DNA: TGTGCCAGCAGCTCGCCAGAGACCCAGTACTTC
clone size: -
D gene: -
J gene: TRBJ2-5
V gene: TRBV7-9

CDR3 protein: CASSLRGDRSTYNEQFF
CDR3 DNA: TGTGCCAGCAGCTTAAGGGGGGACCGCTCGACCTACAATGAGCAGTTCTTC
clone size: -
D gene: -
J gene: TRBJ2-1
V gene: TRBV11-2

CDR3 protein: CASSLIVGRTGANTGELFF
CDR3 DNA: TGTGCCAGCAGCTTAATCGTCGGTCGTACGGGGGCGAACACCGGGGAGCTGTTTTTT
clone size: -
D gene: -
J gene: TRBJ2-2
V gene: TRBV7-3

CDR3 protein: CASSVGGGGTDTQYF
CDR3 DNA: TGTGCCAGCAGCGTTGGGGGAGGAGGCACAGATACGCAGTATTTT
clone size: -
D gene: -
J gene: TRBJ2-3
V gene: TRBV9

CDR3 protein: CASSTLQVSEGETQYF
CDR3 DNA: TGTGCCAGCAGTACCTTACAGGTTTCCGAAGGGGAGACCCAGTACTTC
clone size: -
D gene: -
J gene: TRBJ2-5
V gene: TRBV28

CDR3 protein: CASSSGPGLAEEGNEQFF
CDR3 DNA: TGTGCCAGCAGTTCCGGTCCGGGACTAGCGGAGGAGGGGAATGAGCAGTTCTTC
clone size: once
D gene: TRBD2
J gene: TRBJ2-1
V gene: TRBV28

CDR3 protein: CASRPLPGATEAFF
CDR3 DNA: TGTGCCAGCAGACCGCTCCCAGGGGCCACTGAAGCTTTCTTT
clone size: -
D gene: -
J gene: TRBJ1-1
V gene: TRBV27

CDR3 protein: CASSLVGRPQHF
CDR3 DNA: TGTGCCAGCAGCTTAGTGGGGAGGCCCCAGCATTTT
clone size: -
D gene: -
J gene: TRBJ1-5
V gene: TRBV7-2

CDR3 protein: CASSVVGSVGETQYF
CDR3 DNA: TGTGCCAGCAGCGTAGTCGGGAGCGTCGGGGAGACCCAGTACTTC
clone size: -
D gene: -
J gene: TRBJ2-5
V gene: TRBV9

CDR3 protein: CAIGGDSLQETQYF
CDR3 DNA: TGTGCCATCGGAGGGGACAGCCTCCAAGAGACCCAGTACTTC
clone size: -
D gene: -
J gene: TRBJ2-5
V gene: TRBV10-3

CDR3 protein: CASSVGDEQYF
CDR3 DNA: TGTGCCAGCAGTGTTGGGGACGAGCAGTACTTC
clone size: -
D gene: -
J gene: TRBJ2-7
V gene: TRBV27

CDR3 protein: CASISRDNEQFF
CDR3 DNA: TGTGCCAGTATTTCCAGGGACAATGAGCAGTTCTTC
clone size: -
D gene: -
J gene: TRBJ2-1
V gene: TRBV19

CDR3 protein: CASRRRRGVGAGANVLTF
CDR3 DNA: TGTGCAAGTAGGCGGCGTAGGGGGGTTGGCGCTGGGGCCAACGTCCTGACTTTC
clone size: -
D gene: -
J gene: TRBJ2-6
V gene: TRBV19

CDR3 protein: CASSPRPGQQGGYTF
CDR3 DNA: TGTGCCAGCAGCCCCCGCCCTGGCCAACAAGGAGGCTACACCTTC
clone size: -
D gene: -
J gene: TRBJ1-2
V gene: TRBV5-4

CDR3 protein: CASSLESNTGELFF
CDR3 DNA: TGTGCCAGCAGTTTGGAGAGTAACACCGGGGAGCTGTTTTTT
clone size: -
D gene: -
J gene: TRBJ2-2
V gene: TRBV28

CDR3 protein: CASRQTLTPEQFF
CDR3 DNA: TGTGCCAGCAGACAAACTCTAACCCCTGAGCAGTTCTTC
clone size: -
D gene: -
J gene: TRBJ2-1
V gene: TRBV27

CDR3 protein: CASSLGGLTYEQYF
CDR3 DNA: TGTGCCAGCAGCTTAGGTGGACTAACCTACGAGCAGTACTTC
clone size: -
D gene: -
J gene: TRBJ2-7
V gene: TRBV11-2

CDR3 protein: CATSEGLSSGNTIYF
CDR3 DNA: TGTGCCACCAGCGAGGGACTTAGCTCTGGAAACACCATATATTTT
clone size: -
D gene: -
J gene: TRBJ1-3
V gene: TRBV15

CDR3 protein: CASRPQGIIGYTF
CDR3 DNA: TGTGCCAGCAGGCCACAGGGAATCATAGGCTACACCTTC
clone size: -
D gene: -
J gene: TRBJ1-2
V gene: TRBV6-1

CDR3 protein: CASSLGTSGNIQYF
CDR3 DNA: TGTGCCAGCAGCCTAGGGACTAGCGGAAACATTCAGTACTTC
clone size: once
D gene: TRBD2
J gene: TRBJ2-4
V gene: TRBV6-6

CDR3 protein: CASSLRGKYAEAFF
CDR3 DNA: TGTGCCAGCAGTTTACGAGGGAAGTACGCTGAAGCTTTCTTT
clone size: -
D gene: -
J gene: TRBJ1-1
V gene: TRBV28

CDR3 protein: CASSPRQGVSADTQYF
CDR3 DNA: TGTGCCAGCAGCCCTCGACAGGGGGTAAGCGCAGATACGCAGTATTTT
clone size: -
D gene: TRBD1
J gene: TRBJ2-3
V gene: TRBV7-9

CDR3 protein: CASSVVGQGVTDTQYF
CDR3 DNA: TGTGCCAGCAGCGTAGTGGGACAGGGAGTAACAGATACGCAGTATTTT
clone size: -
D gene: TRBD1
J gene: TRBJ2-3
V gene: TRBV9

CDR3 protein: CASSQDGSGYTF
CDR3 DNA: TGCGCCAGCAGCCAAGACGGTAGTGGCTACACCTTC
clone size: -
D gene: -
J gene: TRBJ1-2
V gene: TRBV4-1

CDR3 protein: CASSWRGQTQETQYF
CDR3 DNA: TGCGCCAGCAGCTGGAGGGGACAGACCCAAGAGACCCAGTACTTC
clone size: -
D gene: -
J gene: TRBJ2-5
V gene: TRBV5-1

CDR3 protein: CASSPRRGNTEAFF
CDR3 DNA: TGTGCCAGCAGCCCCCGCAGAGGGAACACTGAAGCTTTCTTT
clone size: -
D gene: -
J gene: TRBJ1-1
V gene: TRBV11-2

CDR3 protein: CASSLYSNEQYF
CDR3 DNA: TGTGCCAGCAGCCTCTATAGCAACGAGCAGTACTTC
clone size: -
D gene: -
J gene: TRBJ2-7
V gene: TRBV14

CDR3 protein: CASSAGWGTDTQYF
CDR3 DNA: TGTGCCAGCAGCGCAGGGTGGGGCACAGATACGCAGTATTTT
clone size: once
D gene: -
J gene: TRBJ2-3
V gene: TRBV9

CDR3 protein: CASSRPGRPPDGYTF
CDR3 DNA: TGTGCCAGCAGCCGACCAGGACGGCCCCCGGATGGCTACACCTTC
clone size: -
D gene: -
J gene: TRBJ1-2
V gene: TRBV7-8

CDR3 protein: CASSWTSSYEQYF
CDR3 DNA: TGTGCCAGCAGTTGGACGAGTTCCTACGAGCAGTACTTC
clone size: -
D gene: -
J gene: TRBJ2-7
V gene: TRBV25-1

CDR3 protein: CASSPGGSYEQYF
CDR3 DNA: TGTGCCAGCAGCCCAGGGGGGTCCTACGAGCAGTACTTC
clone size: once
D gene: -
J gene: TRBJ2-7
V gene: TRBV11-3

CDR3 protein: CASSKSAPRQLTQYF
CDR3 DNA: TGTGCCAGCAGCAAATCCGCACCTAGACAGCTTACGCAGTATTTT
clone size: -
D gene: -
J gene: TRBJ2-3
V gene: TRBV21-1

CDR3 protein: CASSFVVEDRARADTQYF
CDR3 DNA: TGTGCCAGCAGCTTTGTGGTCGAAGATCGGGCTAGGGCAGATACGCAGTATTTT
clone size: -
D gene: -
J gene: TRBJ2-3
V gene: TRBV7-2

CDR3 protein: CASSLGEGGEAFF
CDR3 DNA: TGTGCCAGCAGTTTAGGCGAGGGGGGTGAAGCTTTCTTT
clone size: -
D gene: -
J gene: TRBJ1-1
V gene: TRBV28

CDR3 protein: CASSTTRRSNTGELFF
CDR3 DNA: TGTGCCAGCTCCACGACTCGCCGTTCTAACACCGGGGAGCTGTTTTTT
clone size: once
D gene: -
J gene: TRBJ2-2
V gene: TRBV18

CDR3 protein: CASSFGLGYEQYF
CDR3 DNA: TGTGCCAGCAGCTTTGGACTGGGCTACGAGCAGTACTTC
clone size: -
D gene: -
J gene: TRBJ2-7
V gene: TRBV5-6

CDR3 protein: CASSQVWAGNQPQHF
CDR3 DNA: TGCGCCAGCAGCCAAGTGTGGGCAGGCAATCAGCCCCAGCATTTT
clone size: -
D gene: -
J gene: TRBJ1-5
V gene: TRBV4-1

CDR3 protein: CASSSARGLAGGWYEQYF
CDR3 DNA: TGTGCCAGCAGTTCCGCCCGGGGACTAGCGGGAGGATGGTACGAGCAGTACTTC
clone size: -
D gene: TRBD2
J gene: TRBJ2-7
V gene: TRBV28

CDR3 protein: CASSWALGYEQYF
CDR3 DNA: TGCGCCAGCAGTTGGGCGTTGGGCTACGAGCAGTACTTC
clone size: -
D gene: -
J gene: TRBJ2-7
V gene: TRBV5-1

CDR3 protein: CASAPPPRGRYTEAFF
CDR3 DNA: TGTGCCAGCGCCCCTCCCCCCCGGGGTAGGTACACTGAAGCTTTCTTT
clone size: -
D gene: -
J gene: TRBJ1-1
V gene: TRBV28

CDR3 protein: CASSIRAENTGELFF
CDR3 DNA: TGTGCCAGTAGTATAAGGGCGGAGAACACCGGGGAGCTGTTTTTT
clone size: -
D gene: -
J gene: TRBJ2-2
V gene: TRBV19

CDR3 protein: CASNSRGPSEQYF
CDR3 DNA: TGTGCCAGCAACTCCAGGGGGCCCTCCGAGCAGTACTTC
clone size: -
D gene: TRBD1
J gene: TRBJ2-7
V gene: TRBV27

CDR3 protein: CASSIVSLPGANVLTF
CDR3 DNA: TGTGCCAGTAGTATCGTCAGTCTTCCTGGGGCCAACGTCCTGACTTTC
clone size: once
D gene: -
J gene: TRBJ2-6
V gene: TRBV19

CDR3 protein: CASSVSRTGQGYTDTQYF
CDR3 DNA: TGTGCCAGCAGCGTAAGCCGGACGGGACAGGGATACACAGATACGCAGTATTTT
clone size: -
D gene: TRBD1
J gene: TRBJ2-3
V gene: TRBV9

CDR3 protein: CASSLPRGYNEQFF
CDR3 DNA: TGTGCCAGCAGCTTACCGAGGGGATACAATGAGCAGTTCTTC
clone size: -
D gene: -
J gene: TRBJ2-1
V gene: TRBV7-9

CDR3 protein: CASSPGAAYEQYF
CDR3 DNA: TGTGCCAGCAGCCCCGGGGCAGCCTACGAGCAGTACTTC
clone size: -
D gene: -
J gene: TRBJ2-7
V gene: TRBV9

CDR3 protein: CASLGFLAGGGYGYTF
CDR3 DNA: TGTGCCAGCCTGGGGTTTCTGGCAGGCGGCGGCTATGGCTACACCTTC
clone size: -
D gene: -
J gene: TRBJ1-2
V gene: TRBV27

CDR3 protein: CAWSARSGLREQYF
CDR3 DNA: TGTGCCTGGAGTGCAAGATCCGGCCTGCGCGAGCAGTACTTC
clone size: -
D gene: -
J gene: TRBJ2-7
V gene: TRBV30

CDR3 protein: CASSEAYGTGGDTEAFF
CDR3 DNA: TGTGCCAGCAGTGAAGCGTACGGGACAGGGGGTGACACTGAAGCTTTCTTT
clone size: -
D gene: TRBD1
J gene: TRBJ1-1
V gene: TRBV2

CDR3 protein: CASSPTVTAVNQPQHF
CDR3 DNA: TGTGCCAGCAGCCCGACTGTGACAGCCGTCAATCAGCCCCAGCATTTT
clone size: -
D gene: -
J gene: TRBJ1-5
V gene: TRBV27

CDR3 protein: CASSSSGRMETQYF
CDR3 DNA: TGTGCCAGCAGCTCCAGCGGGAGGATGGAGACCCAGTACTTC
clone size: -
D gene: TRBD2
J gene: TRBJ2-5
V gene: TRBV11-2

CDR3 protein: CASSPGLVGEQFF
CDR3 DNA: TGTGCCAGCAGTCCGGGACTAGTGGGGGAGCAGTTCTTC
clone size: -
D gene: TRBD2
J gene: TRBJ2-1
V gene: TRBV27

CDR3 protein: CASGALMNTEAFF
CDR3 DNA: TGCGCCAGCGGAGCCCTGATGAACACTGAAGCTTTCTTT
clone size: few
D gene: -
J gene: TRBJ1-1
V gene: TRBV5-1

CDR3 protein: CASSLYGGIQETQYF
CDR3 DNA: TGTGCCAGCAGCCTCTACGGGGGGATCCAAGAGACCCAGTACTTC
clone size: once
D gene: TRBD2
J gene: TRBJ2-5
V gene: TRBV7-3

CDR3 protein: CASRETGTWAGYTF
CDR3 DNA: TGTGCCAGCAGGGAGACCGGGACGTGGGCTGGCTACACCTTC
clone size: -
D gene: -
J gene: TRBJ1-2
V gene: TRBV6-1

CDR3 protein: CASSSQFSYEQYF
CDR3 DNA: TGTGCCAGCAGCTCCCAGTTCAGCTACGAGCAGTACTTC
clone size: -
D gene: -
J gene: TRBJ2-7
V gene: TRBV5-6